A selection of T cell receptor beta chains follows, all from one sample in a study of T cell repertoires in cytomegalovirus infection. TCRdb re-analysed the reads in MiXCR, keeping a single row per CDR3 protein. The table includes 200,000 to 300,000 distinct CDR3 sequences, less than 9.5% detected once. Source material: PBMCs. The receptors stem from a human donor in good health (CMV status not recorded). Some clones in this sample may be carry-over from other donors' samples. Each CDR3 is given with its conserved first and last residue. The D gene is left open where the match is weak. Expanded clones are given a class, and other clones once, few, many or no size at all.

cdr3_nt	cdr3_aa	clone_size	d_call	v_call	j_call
TGTGCCATCAGTTCCGGGACAGGGAGCTCCTACGAGCAGTACTTC	CAISSGTGSSYEQYF	-	TRBD1	TRBV10-3	TRBJ2-7
TGTGCCAGCAGCGCCCTACTAGCGGGAGATAGTGAGCAGTTCTTC	CASSALLAGDSEQFF	many	TRBD2	TRBV7-2	TRBJ2-1
TGTGCCAGCAGCTCAGACCCTGTGGAGACCCAGTACTTC	CASSSDPVETQYF	many	-	TRBV7-2	TRBJ2-5
TGTGCCAGCCGAGGGGGGGACAATTCACCCCTCCACTTT	CASRGGDNSPLHF	-	-	TRBV7-6	TRBJ1-6
TGTGCCAGTAGCGACAGGGGGGATTTATCCTACGAGCAGTACTTC	CASSDRGDLSYEQYF	-	TRBD1	TRBV19	TRBJ2-7
TGTGCCATCAGTGAGGCGACTTTCACTGAAGCTTTCTTT	CAISEATFTEAFF	many	-	TRBV10-3	TRBJ1-1
TGTGCCAGCAGCAGGGACGTATCGATGGGGAACACCATATATTTT	CASSRDVSMGNTIYF	many	-	TRBV7-2	TRBJ1-3
TGCAGCGGAGTGAGGGGCACTGAAGCTTTCTTT	CSGVRGTEAFF	many	-	TRBV29-1	TRBJ1-1
TGCAGTGCTAGAAAGCGACTAGCGGGGGACAATGAGCAGTTCTTC	CSARKRLAGDNEQFF	-	TRBD2	TRBV20-1	TRBJ2-1
TGTGCCAGCAAGCCGCAGGGAGCCTCTGGGGAGCTGTTTTTT	CASKPQGASGELFF	many	-	TRBV6-2/TRBV6-3	TRBJ2-2
TGCAGCGTCCGATTGGGCCAGCCGAACACTGAAGCTTTCTTT	CSVRLGQPNTEAFF	-	-	TRBV29-1	TRBJ1-1
TGCAGCGTTGAACTTGACAGGGAGGTCGGAGATACGCAGTATTTT	CSVELDREVGDTQYF	-	-	TRBV29-1	TRBJ2-3
TGTGCCACCAGTGGCAGTGGGACATCCGCGAACACCGGGGAGCTGTTTTTT	CATSGSGTSANTGELFF	many	-	TRBV24-1	TRBJ2-2
TGCAGCGTGGGGACAGGGCACACAGATACGCAGTATTTT	CSVGTGHTDTQYF	many	TRBD1	TRBV29-1	TRBJ2-3
TGTGCCAGTAGCCCGGGACTAGCGGGAGACAATGAGCAGTTCTTC	CASSPGLAGDNEQFF	-	TRBD2	TRBV19	TRBJ2-1
TGTGCCAGCAGCGGATGGGACAGTATCTCTGGGGCCAACGTCCTGACTTTC	CASSGWDSISGANVLTF	many	TRBD1	TRBV7-8	TRBJ2-6
TGTGCCAGCAGACGAGGCCGTCTGAACACTGAAGCTTTCTTT	CASRRGRLNTEAFF	few	-	TRBV28	TRBJ1-1
TGTGCCAGTAGTATTTTAATCCGGGCTAGCGGAAACAATGAGCAGTTCTTC	CASSILIRASGNNEQFF	few	TRBD2	TRBV19	TRBJ2-1
TGTGCCAGCTCCAGGTTGAGAGACACCGGGGAGCTGTTTTTT	CASSRLRDTGELFF	-	-	TRBV28	TRBJ2-2
TGTGCCAGCAGCTTTAGAGCGGGACAGTATAATGAAAAACTGTTTTTT	CASSFRAGQYNEKLFF	many	TRBD1	TRBV7-2	TRBJ1-4
TGTGCCAGCAGCTTGCCGGGACTAGCGGGGGCGAATGAGCAGTTCTTC	CASSLPGLAGANEQFF	many	TRBD2	TRBV7-9	TRBJ2-1
TGCGCCAGTCCCAAGCGGGGGTCCTACAATGAGCAGTTCTTC	CASPKRGSYNEQFF	many	TRBD2	TRBV10-1	TRBJ2-1
TGTGCCAGCAGCCCCCGATTAGGCGGTAGCACAGATACGCAGTATTTT	CASSPRLGGSTDTQYF	many	-	TRBV7-2	TRBJ2-3
TGTGCCAGCAGCCCGGCGGGGGGGGAGTCCTACAATGAGCAGTTCTTC	CASSPAGGESYNEQFF	many	TRBD2	TRBV6-1	TRBJ2-1
TGTGCCAGCAGCCGCCGTCGTTCAGACAATGAAAAACTGTTTTTT	CASSRRRSDNEKLFF	many	-	TRBV12-3/TRBV12-4	TRBJ1-4
TGTGCCAGCAGAAAAGCCGGGACCGCAACCTACGAGCAGTACTTC	CASRKAGTATYEQYF	-	-	TRBV6-1	TRBJ2-7
TGCGCCAGCGGAGGGACAGGCGCTAGTTCTGGAAACACCATATATTTT	CASGGTGASSGNTIYF	many	TRBD1	TRBV4-3	TRBJ1-3
TGTGCCAGCAGGACCGACACGGGAACCTCCTACGAGCAGTACTTC	CASRTDTGTSYEQYF	-	-	TRBV11-3	TRBJ2-7
TGTGCCAGCTCAAGTGGAAAGACTACGAGCGGCAATCAGCCCCAGCATTTT	CASSSGKTTSGNQPQHF	few	-	TRBV6-5	TRBJ1-5
TGCAGCGCCGAGGGGGGGCCAAATCAGCCCCAGCATTTT	CSAEGGPNQPQHF	few	-	TRBV29-1	TRBJ1-5
TGTGCCAGCAGCTCGGGGGGACTAACCTACGAGCAGTACTTC	CASSSGGLTYEQYF	many	TRBD2	TRBV11-2	TRBJ2-7
TGTGCCAGCAGCTTAGGACAGCATAGCACAGATACGCAGTATTTT	CASSLGQHSTDTQYF	many	-	TRBV7-2	TRBJ2-3
TGTGCCAGCGGGGGACTAGCCTCGGTAGTCGGGGAGCTGTTTTTT	CASGGLASVVGELFF	many	TRBD2	TRBV7-2	TRBJ2-2
TGTGCCAGCAGTCCCGCACAGGTCCAAAAACCCCAGCATTTT	CASSPAQVQKPQHF	many	-	TRBV6-2/TRBV6-3	TRBJ1-5
TGCGCCAGCAGCTTGCAAGGGTTTGGAGCTTTCTTT	CASSLQGFGAFF	many	-	TRBV5-1	TRBJ1-1
TGTGCCAGCAGCTACCAAAGCGGGTCTTGGTACAATGAGCAGTTCTTC	CASSYQSGSWYNEQFF	-	-	TRBV7-2	TRBJ2-1
TGTGCCAGCAGCCGTGAGGCTAGCGTAGACAATGAGCAGTTCTTC	CASSREASVDNEQFF	many	-	TRBV7-6	TRBJ2-1
TGTGCCAGCAGCTTAACAGGACAGAGCTCTGGGGCCAACGTCCTGACTTTC	CASSLTGQSSGANVLTF	many	-	TRBV7-2	TRBJ2-6
TGTGCCAGCAGCCCGGGACCCCCCTACGAGCAGTACTTC	CASSPGPPYEQYF	-	-	TRBV6-2/TRBV6-3	TRBJ2-7
TGTGCCAGCAGCTTGACTAGCGGGTCCTCCCCGGCGGATACGCAGTATTTT	CASSLTSGSSPADTQYF	many	TRBD2	TRBV7-2	TRBJ2-3